This T cell receptor (beta chain) originates from a study of blood T cell repertoires in COVID-19. Study background: The samples span acute and convalescent COVID-19 from the United States, Italy and Spain. T cells, B-cell-depleted T cells, or PBMCs supplied cDNA or gDNA.

In the study's own analysis: Scientists estimated how many nucleated cells there were by amplifying reference gene primers. TCRdb keeps only in-frame clones here, not all; method: immunoSEQ multiplex PCR. V and J calls and clone size follow that table, whereas D and trimming were derived from the DNA. The sample holds under 150,000 clones; about 87% are singletons and the top ten take 28%. Trimming left V 4 bases short and J 0 bases short, with 13 bases between. This CDR3 contains 16 residues. Germline V lookup: CDR1 MGHDK, CDR2 SYGVNS. The clonotype originates from a human donor in a cohort sampled during active COVID-19. The V call is TRBV25-1, the J call TRBJ2-1; TRBD1 might be the D (6 bases). The material sequenced was peripheral blood. The CDR3 is CASSGRQARSYNEQFF. The CDR3 DNA reads TGTGCCAGCAGTGGCCGACAGGCCCGCTCCTACAATGAGCAGTTCTTC.